This TCR beta chain was captured by sequencing in a study of lymphopenia after photon versus proton radiotherapy. Trimming took 3 bases from V and 7 from J, leaving 16 bases between them. Germline values: CDR1 SGDLS, CDR2 YYNGEE. There are 14 residues in the CDR3. Findings and caveats of the study: Oligoclonal CD8+ Temra expansion after nadir drove photon patients' diversity drop.

TCRdb keeps only in-frame clones here, not all; method: immunoSEQ multiplex PCR. The top ten hold around 19% of the sample, which has about 25,000 clones, over 80% seen once. Concerning this clone itself: What it binds is not known.

The chain employs TRBV9 and TRBJ1-1; D is unresolved. This clonotype was obtained from a man in his fifties with gastric cancer. The sequenced sample was peripheral blood, obtained from a patient treated with photon-based radiotherapy. CDR3 amino acids: CASSEILGPVEAFF. The CDR3 region has the DNA TGTGCCAGCAGCGAAATACTAGGGCCAGTTGAAGCTTTCTTT.